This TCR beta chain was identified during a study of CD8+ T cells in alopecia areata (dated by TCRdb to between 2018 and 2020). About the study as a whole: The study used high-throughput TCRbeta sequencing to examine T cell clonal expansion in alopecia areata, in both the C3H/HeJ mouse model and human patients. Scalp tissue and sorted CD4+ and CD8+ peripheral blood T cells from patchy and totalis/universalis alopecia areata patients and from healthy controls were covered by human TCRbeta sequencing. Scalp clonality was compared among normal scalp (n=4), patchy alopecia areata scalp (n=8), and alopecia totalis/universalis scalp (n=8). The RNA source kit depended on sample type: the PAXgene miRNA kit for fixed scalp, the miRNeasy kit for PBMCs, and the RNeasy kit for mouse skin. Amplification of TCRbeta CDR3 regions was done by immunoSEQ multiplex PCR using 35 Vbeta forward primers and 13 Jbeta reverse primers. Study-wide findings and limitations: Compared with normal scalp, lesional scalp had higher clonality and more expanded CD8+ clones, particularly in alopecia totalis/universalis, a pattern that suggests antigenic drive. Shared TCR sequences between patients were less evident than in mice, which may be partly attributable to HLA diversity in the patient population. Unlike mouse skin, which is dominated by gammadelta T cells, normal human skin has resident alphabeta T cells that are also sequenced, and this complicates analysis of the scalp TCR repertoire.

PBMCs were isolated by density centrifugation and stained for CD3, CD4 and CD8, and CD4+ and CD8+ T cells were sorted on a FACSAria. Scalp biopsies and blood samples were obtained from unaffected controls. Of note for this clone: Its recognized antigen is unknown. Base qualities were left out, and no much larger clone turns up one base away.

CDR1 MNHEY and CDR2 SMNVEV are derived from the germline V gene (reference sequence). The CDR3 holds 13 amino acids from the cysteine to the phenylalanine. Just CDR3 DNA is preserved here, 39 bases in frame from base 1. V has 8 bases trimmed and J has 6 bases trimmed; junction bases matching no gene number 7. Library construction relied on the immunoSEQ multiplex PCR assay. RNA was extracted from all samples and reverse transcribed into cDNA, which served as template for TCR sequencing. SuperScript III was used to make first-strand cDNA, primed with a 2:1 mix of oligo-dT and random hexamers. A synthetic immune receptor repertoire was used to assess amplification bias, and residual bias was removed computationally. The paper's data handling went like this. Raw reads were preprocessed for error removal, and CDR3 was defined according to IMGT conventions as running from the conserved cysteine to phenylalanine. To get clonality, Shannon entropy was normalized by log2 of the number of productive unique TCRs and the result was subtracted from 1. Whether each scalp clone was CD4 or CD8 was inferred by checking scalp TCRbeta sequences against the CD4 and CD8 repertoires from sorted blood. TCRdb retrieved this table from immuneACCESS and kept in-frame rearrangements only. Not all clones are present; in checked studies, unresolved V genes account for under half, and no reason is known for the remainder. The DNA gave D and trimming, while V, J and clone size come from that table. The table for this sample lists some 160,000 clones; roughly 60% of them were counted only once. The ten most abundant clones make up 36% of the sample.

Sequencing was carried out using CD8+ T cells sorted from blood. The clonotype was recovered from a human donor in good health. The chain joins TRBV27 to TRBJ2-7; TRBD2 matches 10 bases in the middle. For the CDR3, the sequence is CASGEREGLEQYF. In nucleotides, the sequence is TGTGCCAGCGGGGAGCGGGAGGGCCTCGAGCAGTACTTC.